The 10 T cell receptor beta chains listed next were all sequenced from one sample in a study of T-cell memory formation after mild COVID-19. TCRdb processed the 5' RACE reads anew with MiXCR; each CDR3 protein has one entry. This table has under 400,000 distinct CDR3 sequences, 28% appearing once. The sequencing input was PBMCs or a T cell subset sorted from them (not recorded which). The receptors originated from an adult woman who had mild COVID-19 (a few samples of this study predate the infection). Cell type and time point are not known.

CDR3 sequence reads: CSAVLRLEETQYF. DNA for the CDR3: TGCAGTGCAGTCTTACGGTTAGAAGAGACCCAGTACTTC. V usage is TRBV20-1 and J usage is TRBJ2-5; no firm D call. Trimming took off 6 bases at V and 3 bases at J, with 14 bases between the two ends. Looked up from germline, CDR1 is DFQATT and CDR2 is SNEGSKA (reference sequence). The CDR3 sequence is 13 residues long.

The genes are TRBV20-1 and TRBJ1-1; D perhaps matches TRBD1 (6 bases). Germline CDR1 is DFQATT and CDR2 is SNEGSKA (reference sequence). Trimming stripped 3 bases from V and 1 base from J, with 12 bases between. This CDR3 spans 14 amino acids. This CDR3 is CSASKTGKNTEAFF. The CDR3 region has the DNA TGCAGTGCTAGCAAGACAGGAAAGAACACTGAAGCTTTCTTT.

This clonotype has just a few counts. This chain uses TRBV3-1 with TRBJ2-7; D not resolved. CDR1 and CDR2 (germline): LGHDT, YNNKEL (reference sequence). V dropped 1 base and J dropped 5 bases, with 3 bases sitting between them. The length of the CDR3 is 11 residues. The CDR3: CASSQAHEQYF. DNA of the CDR3: TGTGCCAGCAGCCAAGCCCACGAGCAGTACTTC.

This clonotype was recorded only once. The V gene is TRBV20-1, the J gene TRBJ2-4, with 13 bases identical to TRBD2. The J segment lost 0 bases and the V segment lost 1 base, leaving 9 bases of the junction unmatched. This CDR3 is 19 amino acids long. Germline V lookup: CDR1 DFQATT, CDR2 SNEGSKA (reference sequence). CDR3 DNA: TGCAGTGCTAGAGTAAGAGGACTAGCGGGAGTTCAAGCCAAAAACATTCAGTACTTC. Its protein product is CSARVRGLAGVQAKNIQYF.

This chain uses TRBV4-2 with TRBJ2-7; 10 nucleotides agree with TRBD2. The germline gives CDR1 LGHNA, CDR2 YNFKEQ. This CDR3 spans 15 amino acids. After removal of 0 bases from V and 3 bases from J, the junction contained 2 bases not matched to a gene. The CDR3: CASSQELAGVYEQYF. CDR3 bases: TGTGCCAGCAGCCAAGAGCTAGCGGGGGTCTACGAGCAGTACTTC.

The chain employs TRBV7-8 and TRBJ1-2; 9 nucleotides line up with TRBD1. Looked up from germline, CDR1 is SGHVS and CDR2 is FQNEAQ. Losses at the gene ends were 5 bases for V and 2 bases for J; bases not matched to a gene: 6. This CDR3 has 15 residues. The CDR3: CASSPPGQGNYGYTF. In nucleotides, the CDR3 is TGTGCCAGCAGCCCCCCCGGACAGGGGAACTATGGCTACACCTTC.

Only one count was recorded for this clonotype. CDR3 region: CAWMQRGADTQYF. CDR3 nucleotide sequence: TGTGCCTGGATGCAGCGGGGCGCAGATACGCAGTATTTT. This chain links TRBV30 with TRBJ2-3, with 7 bases that match TRBD2. J lost 4 bases, V lost 4 bases, and 5 bases had no gene match. Germline CDR1 GTSNPN, CDR2 SVGIG (reference sequence). The length of the CDR3 is 13 residues.

The CDR3 region is CASSWTGGPYGYTF. DNA for the CDR3: TGCGCCAGCAGCTGGACAGGGGGTCCGTATGGCTACACCTTC. V usage is TRBV5-1 and J usage is TRBJ1-2; 10 bases line up with TRBD1. The J segment lost 5 bases and the V segment lost 3 bases, leaving 4 bases of the junction unmatched. Germline V lookup: CDR1 SGHRS, CDR2 YFSETQ. The CDR3 covers 14 residues.

V gene TRBV7-8 combines with J gene TRBJ2-7; D unclear. In germline, CDR1 is SGHVS, CDR2 FQNEAQ. V lost 5 bases, J lost 6 bases, and 8 bases lay in between. The CDR3 totals 11 residues. The CDR3 loop is CASSPAAEQYF. The CDR3 nucleotides read TGTGCCAGCAGCCCCGCGGCCGAGCAGTACTTC.

The chain has TRBV18 and TRBJ2-7, with a possible D match to TRBD1 (6 bases). Germline CDR1 reads KGHSH; CDR2 reads LQKENI. The CDR3 loop spans 15 amino acids. V was clipped by 4 bases and J by 6 bases, with 19 bases between them. CDR3 sequence reads: CASSRPGQGKPEQYF. CDR3 nucleotide sequence: TGTGCCAGCTCACGGCCGGGACAAGGGAAGCCCGAGCAGTACTTC. The full variable domain, its missing parts supplied by reference TRBV18 and TRBJ2-7, is NAGVMQNPRHLVRRRGQEARLRCSPMKGHSHVYWYRQLPEEGLKFMVYLQKENIIDESGMPKERFSAEFPKEGPSILRIQQVVRGDSAAYFCASSRPGQGKPEQYFGPGTRLTVT.